These 25 T cell receptor beta chains came from one sample sequenced in a study of low-dose radiotherapy and immunotherapy resistance in tumors. TRAV and TRBV primers primed cDNA for both TCRalpha and TCRbeta. Amplification, which lasted roughly 22 PCR cycles, used a constant-region primer and V-primer adapter to amplify TCRs. TCRdb re-derived calls from the reads in MiXCR, one entry per CDR3 protein. In the table there are some 82,000 distinct CDR3 sequences, about 19% of which are singletons. Time point denoted: before trial treatment. Sequenced material: PBMCs, taken before treatment. These receptors were taken from a male donor with prostate cancer.

This clonotype was counted at least ten times. The chain combines TRBV29-1 with TRBJ2-1; D unresolved. Germline loops: CDR1 SQVTM, CDR2 ANQGSEA. V lost 6 bases to trimming and J lost 2 bases, with 8 bases between them. This CDR3 has 12 amino acids. The CDR3 DNA reads TGCAGCGTAGCGCATGCCTACAATGAGCAGTTCTTC. It codes for CSVAHAYNEQFF.

Ten or more counts support this clonotype. The genes are TRBV30 and TRBJ2-2, with 14 bases fitting TRBD2. Looked up from germline, CDR1 is GTSNPN and CDR2 is SVGIG (reference sequence). Trimming took 2 bases from V and 4 from J; bases not matched to a gene: 6. The CDR3 extends over 17 amino acids. The CDR3 bases are TGTGCCTGGAGTCGACTAGCGGGGGGGCCTAGCACCGGGGAGCTGTTTTTT. Protein: CAWSRLAGGPSTGELFF.

This clonotype was observed at least ten times. The J gene is TRBJ2-1, the V gene TRBV20-1, with D possibly being TRBD1 (5 bases). From germline, CDR1 is DFQATT and CDR2 SNEGSKA (reference sequence). Trimming pared 0 bases from V and 8 bases from J, leaving 11 bases between. The CDR3 covers 13 residues. CDR3 DNA sequence: TGCAGTGCTAGAGATTCAGGGTTCGATGAGCAGTTCTTC. Translating it yields CSARDSGFDEQFF.

Ten or more counts support this clonotype. The chain carries TRBV13 and TRBJ2-5; TRBD1 or TRBD2 may be the D gene (6 bases each). V was trimmed by 3 bases and J by 7 bases, leaving 18 bases between them. Germline V CDR1 and CDR2: PRHDT, FYEKMQ (reference sequence). There are 15 residues in the CDR3. The CDR3 DNA is TGTGCCAGCAGCTTGGAAGGGGGGCTCTCCGGGACCCAGTACTTC. It specifies CASSLEGGLSGTQYF. Filled out from reference TRBV13 and TRBJ2-5, the complete variable domain reads AAGVIQSPRHLIKEKRETATLKCYPIPRHDTVYWYQQGPGQDPQFLISFYEKMQSDKGSIPDRFSAQQFSDYHSELNMSSLELGDSALYFCASSLEGGLSGTQYFGPGTRLLVL.

In this sample, this clonotype turned up many times. This chain links TRBV10-3 with TRBJ1-1; D may be TRBD1 (6 bases). The CDR3 is 12 residues long. V gave up 4 bases and J gave up 9 bases, with 12 bases separating them. CDR1 ENHRY and CDR2 SYGVKD come from the germline V gene. The CDR3 coding sequence is TGTGCCATCAGTGGGACAGAAGCCCAAGCTTTCTTT. Translated: CAISGTEAQAFF.

In this sample, this clonotype turned up many times. V gene TRBV28 combines with J gene TRBJ1-1, with a possible D match to TRBD1 (6 bases). Germline V CDR1 and CDR2: MDHEN, SYDVKM. The CDR3 runs 14 residues. V shed 4 bases and J shed 1 base, with 10 bases lying between them. CDR3 residues: CASSSGQTNTEAFF. CDR3 sequence (DNA): TGTGCCAGCAGTTCAGGACAGACGAACACTGAAGCTTTCTTT. The variable domain in full, completed from reference TRBV28 and TRBJ1-1, reads DVKVTQSSRYLVKRTGEKVFLECVQDMDHENMFWYRQDPGLGLRLIYFSYDVKMKEKGDIPEGYSVSREKKERFSLILESASTNQTSMYLCASSSGQTNTEAFFGQGTRLTVV.

This clonotype was observed many times. The rearrangement uses TRBV6-2 or TRBV6-3 and TRBJ2-3; D gene unclear. V was pared by 6 bases and J by 2 bases, with 12 bases between. The CDR3 contains 14 residues. Per germline, CDR1 MNHEY and CDR2 SVGEGT. This CDR3 reads CASSDYQYTDTQYF. The CDR3 DNA reads as TGTGCCAGCAGCGATTACCAGTACACAGATACGCAGTATTTT.

This clonotype was recorded at least ten times. V is TRBV6-6 and J is TRBJ1-2, with 10 bases fitting TRBD1. The junction had 9 bases not matched to a gene; V was cut back by 0 bases and J by 8 bases. Per germline, CDR1 MNHNY and CDR2 SVGAGI (reference sequence). The CDR3 covers 16 residues. The CDR3 DNA is TGTGCCAGCAGTTACTCAAGGACAGGGGGTAGCGACGGCTACACCTTC. It yields the protein CASSYSRTGGSDGYTF.

In its sample, this clonotype was seen many times. V and J are TRBV6-2 or TRBV6-3 and TRBJ2-7; TRBD2 aligns across 11 bases. This CDR3 comprises 18 residues. Per the germline V gene, CDR1 is MNHEY and CDR2 is SVGEGT. Losses at the gene ends were 7 bases for V and 3 bases for J; bases not matched to a gene: 17. CDR3 in amino acids: CASTTRGLAGPFNYEQYF. In nucleotides, the CDR3 is TGTGCCAGCACCACCCGAGGACTAGCGGGCCCCTTCAACTACGAGCAGTACTTC.

The sample holds many counts of this clonotype. V usage is TRBV2 and J usage is TRBJ2-3; maybe TRBD1 (6 bases). The CDR3 has 13 amino acids. Trimming stripped 4 bases from V and 5 bases from J, with 10 bases between. Looked up from germline, CDR1 is SNHLY and CDR2 is FYNNEI. In DNA, the CDR3 is TGTGCCAGCAGTGGGGGGCGCGTAGATACGCAGTATTTT. Encoded protein: CASSGGRVDTQYF.

This clonotype was picked up many times. As DNA, the CDR3 is TGTGCCAGCACCCGACAGGGCCCGGATACGCAGTATTTT. The encoded protein is CASTRQGPDTQYF. The chain links TRBV28 to TRBJ2-3, with 7 bases aligning to TRBD1. The CDR3 totals 13 residues. Germline V CDR1 and CDR2: MDHEN, SYDVKM. The V gene end was trimmed by 7 bases and the J gene end by 6 bases; junction bases not matched to a gene: 7.

This clonotype appeared a single time. The chain has TRBV5-4 and TRBJ2-1; D is possibly TRBD2 (5 bases). The CDR3 totals 16 residues. The germline V and J ends were trimmed by 4 bases and 0 bases, with 14 bases remaining between them. Germline-derived CDR1 and CDR2 are SGHNT and YYREEE (reference sequence). The CDR3 region is CASSTGTGFSYNEQFF. CDR3 sequence (DNA): TGTGCCAGCAGCACCGGCACGGGATTCTCCTACAATGAGCAGTTCTTC.

This clonotype was picked up many times. The rearrangement links TRBV4-1 to TRBJ1-6; D unclear. CDR1 is MGHRA and CDR2 is YSYEKL in the germline V gene. V lost 0 bases to trimming and J lost 0 bases, with 12 bases between them. This CDR3 has 18 amino acids. The CDR3 DNA is TGCGCCAGCAGCCAAGATAATCCGGGCAGCTCCTATAATTCACCCCTCCACTTT. Amino acids: CASSQDNPGSSYNSPLHF.

The chain employs TRBV5-8 and TRBJ1-4, with 10 bases that match TRBD1. Germline CDR1 is SGHTS and CDR2 is YDEGEE. With V trimmed by 4 bases and J by 8 bases, 5 bases remained unmatched. This CDR3 has 14 residues. This CDR3 reads CASSKGQGREKLFF. The CDR3 DNA is TGTGCCAGCAGCAAGGGACAGGGGCGCGAAAAACTGTTTTTT.

This clonotype showed up many times. This sequence joins TRBV23-1 and TRBJ2-1, with D perhaps TRBD1 or TRBD2 (6 bases each). TRBV23-1 is placed among ORFs of uncertain function. Trimming stripped 11 bases from V and 2 bases from J, with 10 bases between. The CDR3 totals 12 residues. CDR3 bases: TGCGCCTGGGGGGACACCTACAATGAGCAGTTCTTC. Amino acids: CAWGDTYNEQFF.

This clonotype has a count of ten or more. The chain couples TRBV13 to TRBJ2-2; possibly TRBD2 for D (6 bases). Trimming removed 6 bases at V and 0 bases at J, with 11 bases between. The germline V gene has CDR1 PRHDT and CDR2 FYEKMQ (reference sequence). The CDR3 runs 15 residues. In nucleotides, the CDR3 is TGTGCCAGCAGTGCGACGGGGGCGAACACCGGGGAGCTGTTTTTT. Protein: CASSATGANTGELFF.

The table lists this clonotype with many counts. This chain connects TRBV14 to TRBJ2-4, with TRBD2 matching over 11 bases. With 4 bases clipped from V and 3 bases from J, the junction kept 11 bases outside the gene matches. The CDR3 has 18 amino acids. Germline V gene lookup returns CDR1 SGHDN and CDR2 FVKESK. This CDR3 is CASSLRLAGRVGKNIQYF. The CDR3 DNA reads as TGTGCCAGCAGCCTCAGACTAGCGGGGCGGGTCGGCAAAAACATTCAGTACTTC.

To note about this clonotype: This sequence is one base from a far larger clone and is likely a read error. The V and J genes are TRBV28 and TRBJ2-1; a possible D gene is TRBD2 (6 bases). V lost 8 bases and J 13 bases, leaving 21 bases between the germline ends. CDR3 length: 13 amino acids. The germline gives CDR1 MDHEN, CDR2 SYDVKM. The CDR3 is CASSTRGRETQFF. The CDR3 DNA sequence: TGTGCCAGCTCCACGCGGGGTCGGGAGACCCAGTTCTTC.

This clonotype was observed at least ten times. The gene calls are TRBV6-1 and TRBJ1-5; 8 positions match TRBD1. Germline assignment: CDR1 MNHNS and CDR2 SASEGT. There are 13 residues in the CDR3. Germline trimming cut 6 bases from V and 2 bases from J; bases unmatched to any gene: 0. The CDR3 is CASRTGGNQPQHF. The CDR3 coding sequence is TGTGCCAGCAGGACAGGGGGCAATCAGCCCCAGCATTTT.

This clonotype was seen repeatedly, ten times or more. At one end, the junction sequence differs from germline, possibly due to a read error. J is TRBJ1-1 and V is TRBV5-1; a weak D match, TRBD1 (5 bases). The CDR3 totals 14 residues. CDR1 SGHRS and CDR2 YFSETQ come from the germline V gene. CDR3 residues: CASSLGTANTEAFF. DNA of the CDR3: TGTGCCAGCAGCCTAGGGACGGCGAACACTGAAGCTTTCTTT.

As for this clonotype: This probably arose from a read error, given a far larger clone one base away. The chain carries TRBV6-2 or TRBV6-3 and TRBJ2-5, with a weak D call TRBD1 (6 bases). The CDR3 contains 16 residues. The germline CDR1 and CDR2 sequences are MNHEY and SVGEGT. The germline V and J ends were trimmed by 5 bases and 11 bases, with 27 bases remaining between them. The CDR3, as DNA: TGTGCCAGCAGTGCTACCGGGACAAGCTCCTACAATGAGCAGTACTTC. Translation gives CASSATGTSSYNEQYF.

This clonotype was seen repeatedly, ten times or more. The rearrangement uses TRBV29-1 and TRBJ2-7; D possibly corresponds to TRBD1 (6 bases). V was clipped by 2 bases and J by 2 bases, with 10 bases between them. The CDR3 covers 13 residues. Germline V gene data show CDR1 as SQVTM and CDR2 as ANQGSEA. The CDR3 DNA is TGCAGCGTTGAATGGGGGCCCGCCTACGAGCAGTACTTC. This gives the protein CSVEWGPAYEQYF.

This clonotype was seen at least ten times. The CDR3 here is CSAKRSNQPQHF. In DNA, the CDR3 is TGCAGTGCCAAGAGGAGCAATCAGCCCCAGCATTTT. The chain joins TRBV20-1 to TRBJ1-5; no clear D. Deletions cut 6 bases from V and 1 base from J, with 7 bases between. The length of the CDR3 is 12 residues. Germline V gives CDR1 DFQATT, CDR2 SNEGSKA (reference sequence).

V usage is TRBV20-1 and J usage is TRBJ2-4; tentative D call: TRBD1 (6 bases). The CDR3 extends over 13 amino acids. Per germline, CDR1 DFQATT and CDR2 SNEGSKA (reference sequence). Deletions cut 2 bases from V and 8 bases from J, with 13 bases between. CDR3 in amino acids: CSARQGHRDIQYF. The DNA for the CDR3 is TGCAGTGCTAGACAGGGGCATCGGGACATTCAGTACTTC.

This clonotype was observed a handful of times. CDR3 sequence (DNA): TGTGCCAGTAGCCCCTTCGGGGGACGTGGGGATACGCAGTATTTT. Protein: CASSPFGGRGDTQYF. This sequence joins TRBV19 and TRBJ2-3, with D possibly TRBD2 on 6 matching bases. This CDR3 region has 15 residues. The germline V and J ends were trimmed by 6 bases and 6 bases, with 19 bases remaining between them. The germline gives CDR1 LNHDA, CDR2 SQIVND (reference sequence).